The clone carrying this TCR beta chain came up once. No antigen is known for it. Just one base apart from a much larger clone, this may be a read error. A single record per CDR3 protein comes from TCRdb applying MiXCR to the RT-PCR reads. The table has about 190,000 distinct CDR3 sequences, roughly 14% seen once. This specimen belongs to a study of response to subunit inactivated influenza vaccine. Study-wide results and limits: Only a handful of new T cells, the authors suggested, are recruited with each seasonal influenza vaccination.

The CDR3 loop spans 15 amino acids. This clonotype originated in a man between 45 and 60 years old who received an inactivated influenza vaccine. This specimen consisted of CD8+ T cells sorted from PBMCs, obtained roughly 5 days after vaccination. J is TRBJ1-1 and V is TRBV12-3 or TRBV12-4; D might be TRBD1 (5 bases). CDR3 sequence reads: CARSLYRGLGTEAFF. In nucleotides, the CDR3 is TGTGCCAGGAGTTTGTACCGGGGACTTGGGACTGAAGCTTTCTTT.